The 19 T cell receptor beta chains listed next were all sequenced from one sample in a study of blood T cell repertoires in COVID-19. TCRdb keeps only in-frame clones here, not all; method: immunoSEQ multiplex PCR. This table has about 69,000 clones, around 77% appearing once. The sequenced sample was peripheral blood. All receptors come from a man aged 55-75 years with acute or convalescent COVID-19.

The chain employs TRBV5-4 and TRBJ2-2, with a tentative D call TRBD2 (6 bases). Germline CDR1 reads SGHNT; CDR2 reads YYREEE (reference sequence). V lost 4 bases and J lost 6, with 19 bases in between. The CDR3 totals 16 residues. The CDR3 reads CASSPGLEVRPGELFF. The CDR3 bases are TGTGCCAGCAGCCCGGGACTGGAAGTGAGACCCGGGGAGCTGTTTTTT.

There are a few counts of this clone. J is TRBJ2-5 and V is TRBV5-1, with unresolved D. Trimming took 2 bases from V and 1 from J, leaving 9 bases between them. CDR3 length: 14 amino acids. Germline V gives CDR1 SGHRS, CDR2 YFSETQ. The CDR3 DNA reads as TGCGCCAGCAGCTTTAGCCGTCCCCAAGAGACCCAGTACTTC. Amino acid sequence: CASSFSRPQETQYF.

This rearrangement joins TRBV27 to TRBJ2-5; possible D gene TRBD1, 5 bases. Germline CDR1 is MNHEY and CDR2 is SMNVEV (reference sequence). The CDR3 is 15 amino acids. The V end was cut by 5 bases, the J end by 1 base, with 14 bases between. The chain's CDR3 is CASSKDRLPQETQYF. CDR3 nucleotide sequence: TGTGCCAGCAGTAAAGACAGATTACCCCAAGAGACCCAGTACTTC.

CDR3 sequence: CASSSGSVENEQFF. CDR3 nucleotide sequence: TGCGCCAGCAGCAGCGGGTCAGTTGAGAATGAGCAGTTCTTC. This chain links TRBV5-1 with TRBJ2-1; maybe TRBD2 (6 bases). Germline values: CDR1 SGHRS, CDR2 YFSETQ. CDR3 length: 14 amino acids. Trimming removed 4 bases from V and 7 bases from J, with 15 bases in between.

The J gene is TRBJ1-5, the V gene TRBV19; 8 bases are shared with TRBD1. The J segment lost 3 bases and the V segment lost 0 bases, leaving 1 base of the junction unmatched. Germline V gene lookup returns CDR1 LNHDA and CDR2 SQIVND (reference sequence). The CDR3 contains 15 residues. The CDR3 coding sequence is TGTGCCAGTAGTATAGACAGGGGGCTCAATCAGCCCCAGCATTTT. Protein product: CASSIDRGLNQPQHF.

This clone was picked up one time. The V call is TRBV7-2, the J call TRBJ1-5, with 9 nucleotides matching TRBD1. V trimming: 4 bases; J trimming: 8 bases; junction bases outside the gene matches: 9. The germline gives CDR1 SGHTA, CDR2 FQGNSA. This CDR3 has 15 residues. The CDR3 sequence is CASSSSGTGTKPQHF. The CDR3 DNA follows: TGTGCCAGCAGCTCCTCCGGGACAGGGACGAAGCCCCAGCATTTT.

V usage is TRBV4-3 and J usage is TRBJ1-6, with 9 bases identical to TRBD1. Unmatched junction bases numbered 8, after V lost 1 base and J lost 10 bases. The CDR3 contains 16 residues. Germline values: CDR1 LGHNA, CDR2 YSLEER. The CDR3 sequence: CASSQGGGQGSSPLHF. The CDR3 DNA is TGCGCCAGCAGCCAAGGCGGGGGACAGGGCAGCTCACCCCTCCACTTT.

V and J are TRBV23-1 and TRBJ1-6; tentative D call: TRBD1 (6 bases). TRBV23-1 is treated as an ORF (open reading frame) with a function not yet certain. Trimming shortened V by 5 bases and J by 5 bases, and 16 bases separated the two germline ends. This CDR3 has 16 amino acids. The DNA of the CDR3 is TGCGCCAGCAGTTCTACAGGGTACCCACATAATTCACCCCTCCACTTT. Translated, it gives CASSSTGYPHNSPLHF.

The rearrangement links TRBV5-4 to TRBJ2-5; TRBD2 matches at 10 bases. CDR1 SGHNT and CDR2 YYREEE come from the germline V gene (reference sequence). The CDR3 sequence is 17 residues long. J gave up 5 bases and V 0 bases, and 10 bases lay outside the gene matches. The CDR3 region is CASSLDTSGVPWETQYF. The CDR3 DNA is TGTGCCAGCAGCTTGGATACTAGCGGGGTTCCTTGGGAGACCCAGTACTTC.

This chain links TRBV18 with TRBJ2-3; no firm D call. Trimming stripped 3 bases from V and 6 bases from J, with 10 bases between. Germline V gene sequence: CDR1 KGHSH, CDR2 LQKENI. This CDR3 comprises 13 residues. CDR3 sequence: CASSPPSLDTQYF. In DNA form, the CDR3 reads TGTGCCAGCTCACCCCCTAGTCTGGATACGCAGTATTTT. Full variable domain (missing parts from reference TRBV18 and TRBJ2-3): NAGVMQNPRHLVRRRGQEARLRCSPMKGHSHVYWYRQLPEEGLKFMVYLQKENIIDESGMPKERFSAEFPKEGPSILRIQQVVRGDSAAYFCASSPPSLDTQYFGPGTRLTVL.

The chain is built from TRBV5-6 and TRBJ2-2; D might be TRBD1 (5 bases). The CDR3 totals 16 residues. Trimming removed 2 bases from V and 0 bases from J, with 11 bases in between. Germline V gene data show CDR1 as SGHDT and CDR2 as YYEEEE. The CDR3 bases are TGTGCCAGCAGCTTCCAGGGCTACGCGAACACCGGGGAGCTGTTTTTT. The encoded protein is CASSFQGYANTGELFF.

As DNA, the CDR3 is TGTGCCACCAGCAGACCCGGACAGGGCGGTGAGCAGTTCTTC. It translates to CATSRPGQGGEQFF. The gene calls are TRBV15 and TRBJ2-1; 8 nucleotides align to TRBD1. Germline trimming cut 2 bases from V and 9 bases from J; bases unmatched to any gene: 6. Germline CDR1 reads LNHNV; CDR2 reads YYDKDF (reference sequence). This CDR3 is built from 14 residues.

The gene calls are TRBV20-1 and TRBJ2-5, with 10 bases aligning to TRBD2. Germline V lookup: CDR1 DFQATT, CDR2 SNEGSKA (reference sequence). Trimming took 3 bases from V and 0 from J; bases not matched to a gene: 4. This CDR3 comprises 15 residues. CDR3 amino acids: CSASRLAGDQETQYF. CDR3 sequence (DNA): TGCAGTGCTAGTCGGCTAGCGGGGGACCAAGAGACCCAGTACTTC.

This clone was counted between two and nine times. J is TRBJ1-5 and V is TRBV6-2 or TRBV6-3; D remains ambiguous. Trimming cost V 0 bases and J 1 base, with 22 bases left between them. Germline V gene lookup returns CDR1 MNHEY and CDR2 SVGEGT. The CDR3 has 20 amino acids. CDR3 nucleotides: TGTGCCAGCAGTTACTCAACCCTTTTATCCGGAGGGTTAAGCAATCAGCCCCAGCATTTT. It codes for CASSYSTLLSGGLSNQPQHF.

The chain couples TRBV5-4 to TRBJ2-5; D is perhaps TRBD2 (5 bases). Trimming took 3 bases from V and 5 from J, leaving 14 bases between them. There are 14 residues in the CDR3. CDR1 is SGHNT and CDR2 is YYREEE in the germline V gene (reference sequence). The CDR3 region is CASSSALVPETQYF. The DNA for the CDR3 is TGTGCCAGCAGCTCGGCACTAGTTCCCGAGACCCAGTACTTC.

The gene calls are TRBV3-1 (or the pseudogene TRBV3-2) and TRBJ2-2, with D perhaps TRBD1 (6 bases). CDR3 length equals 15 residues. V was trimmed by 5 bases and J by 3 bases, leaving 13 bases between them. Germline V lookup: CDR1 LGHDT, CDR2 YNNKEL (reference sequence). The CDR3 here is CASSTKGVYTGELFF. CDR3 in DNA: TGTGCCAGCAGCACCAAGGGGGTATACACCGGGGAGCTGTTTTTT.

The genes are TRBV19 and TRBJ1-2; D might be TRBD1 (6 bases). Germline values: CDR1 LNHDA, CDR2 SQIVND (reference sequence). The CDR3 spans 14 residues. Trimming took 6 bases from V and 6 from J, leaving 17 bases between them. CDR3 region: CASRLEGGFDGYTF. The CDR3 DNA reads TGTGCCAGTAGACTCGAGGGGGGGTTCGATGGCTACACCTTC. Together with reference TRBV19 and TRBJ1-2, the CDR3 gives the full variable domain: DGGITQSPKYLFRKEGQNVTLSCEQNLNHDAMYWYRQDPGQGLRLIYYSQIVNDFQKGDIAEGYSVSREKKESFPLTVTSAQKNPTAFYLCASRLEGGFDGYTFGSGTRLTVV.

The chain joins TRBV2 to TRBJ2-5; D is ambiguous. CDR3 length equals 13 residues. V was trimmed by 2 bases and J by 2 bases, leaving 6 bases between them. Germline V gene data show CDR1 as SNHLY and CDR2 as FYNNEI. This CDR3 is CASSERRQETQYF. CDR3 coding DNA: TGTGCCAGCAGTGAACGGCGGCAAGAGACCCAGTACTTC.

The rearrangement uses TRBV11-3 and TRBJ1-1; D might be TRBD1 (5 bases). This CDR3 has 16 residues. CDR1 and CDR2 (germline): SGHNT, YENEEA. V lost 1 base to trimming and J lost 4 bases, with 16 bases between them. The CDR3 nucleotides are TGTGCCAGCAGCTTAGGGGGCCAGGGTCCAGGCACTGAAGCTTTCTTT. Translated, it gives CASSLGGQGPGTEAFF. The full variable domain, its missing parts supplied by reference TRBV11-3 and TRBJ1-1, is EAGVVQSPRYKIIEKKQPVAFWCNPISGHNTLYWYLQNLGQGPELLIRYENEEAVDDSQLPKDRFSAERLKGVDSTLKIQPAELGDSAVYLCASSLGGQGPGTEAFFGQGTRLTVV.